This T cell receptor beta chain was sequenced in a study of blood T cells in healthy people across ages. Drawing of peripheral blood yielded ten milliliters from each donor. Per-sample PBMC isolation yielded at least 6.5 million cells. A second PCR of about 7 to 12 cycles used a sample-barcoded 5' primer and a J-beta primer mix. TCRdb re-called the 5' RACE reads through MiXCR, storing one row per CDR3 protein. Of 650,000 to 700,000 distinct CDR3 sequences in the sample, 52% were seen once. Germline CDR1 SNHLY, CDR2 FYNNEI. The V segment lost 6 bases and the J segment 0 bases; nucleotides outside the gene matches: 7. The CDR3 is 16 amino acids. Study-level results: In the absence of known donor CMV status, changes in expanded clonotypes were possibly confounded.

There are a few counts of this clonotype. What it recognizes is unknown. The J gene is TRBJ1-4, the V gene TRBV2; 7 nucleotides match TRBD1. This sequence was found in a woman of 80 years or more in good health. Specimen: blood. CDR3 loop: CASRKWQGATNEKLFF. DNA for the CDR3: TGTGCCAGCAGAAAGTGGCAGGGGGCAACTAATGAAAAACTGTTTTTT.